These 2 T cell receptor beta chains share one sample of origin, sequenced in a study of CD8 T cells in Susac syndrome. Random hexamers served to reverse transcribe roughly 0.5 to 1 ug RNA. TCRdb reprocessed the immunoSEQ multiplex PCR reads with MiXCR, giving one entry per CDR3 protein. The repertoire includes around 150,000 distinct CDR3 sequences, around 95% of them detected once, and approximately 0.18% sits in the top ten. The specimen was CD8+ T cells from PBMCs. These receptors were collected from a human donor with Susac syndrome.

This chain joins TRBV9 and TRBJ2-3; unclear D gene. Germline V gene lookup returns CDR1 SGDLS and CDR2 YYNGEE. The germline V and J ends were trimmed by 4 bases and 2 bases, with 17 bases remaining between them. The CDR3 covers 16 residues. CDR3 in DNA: TGTGCCAGCAGCCCGCAGGCCCCTCCGGACACAGATACGCAGTATTTT. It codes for CASSPQAPPDTDTQYF.

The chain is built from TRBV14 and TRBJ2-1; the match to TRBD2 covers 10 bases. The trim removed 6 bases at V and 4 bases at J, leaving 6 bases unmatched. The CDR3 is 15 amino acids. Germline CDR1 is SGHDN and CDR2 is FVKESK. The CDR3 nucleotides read TGTGCCAGCAGTGACGGACTAGCGGTATACAATGAGCAGTTCTTC. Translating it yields CASSDGLAVYNEQFF. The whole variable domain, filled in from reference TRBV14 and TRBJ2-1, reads EAGVTQFPSHSVIEKGQTVTLRCDPISGHDNLYWYRRVMGKEIKFLLHFVKESKQDESGMPNNRFLAERTGGTYSTLKVQPAELEDSGVYFCASSDGLAVYNEQFFGPGTRLTVL.